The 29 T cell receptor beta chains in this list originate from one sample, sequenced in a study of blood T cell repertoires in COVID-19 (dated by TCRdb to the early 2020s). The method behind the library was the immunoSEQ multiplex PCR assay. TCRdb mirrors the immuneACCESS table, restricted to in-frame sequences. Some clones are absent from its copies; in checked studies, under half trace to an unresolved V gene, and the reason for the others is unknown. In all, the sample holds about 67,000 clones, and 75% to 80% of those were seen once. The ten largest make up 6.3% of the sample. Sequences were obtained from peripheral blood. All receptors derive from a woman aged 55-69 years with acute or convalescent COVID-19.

Here the CDR3 DNA reads TGCGCCAGCAGCTTGCTACCAGACAGGGGGGCTGAAGCTTTCTTT. Protein product: CASSLLPDRGAEAFF. The chain combines TRBV5-1 with TRBJ1-1; 9 nucleotides line up with TRBD1. This CDR3 contains 15 residues. J gave up 6 bases and V 1 base, and 7 bases lay outside the gene matches. Germline V gene lookup returns CDR1 SGHRS and CDR2 YFSETQ.

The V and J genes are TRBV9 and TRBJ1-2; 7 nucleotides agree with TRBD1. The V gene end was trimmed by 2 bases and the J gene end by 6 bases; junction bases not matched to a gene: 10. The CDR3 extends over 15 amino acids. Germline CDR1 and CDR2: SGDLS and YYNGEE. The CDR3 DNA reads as TGTGCCAGCAGCGTCCTCCCGACAGGGCCCGATGGCTACACCTTC. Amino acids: CASSVLPTGPDGYTF.

DNA for the CDR3: TGTGCCAGCAGCCTATCAATCTCTGGAAACACCATATATTTT. This gives the protein CASSLSISGNTIYF. This chain connects TRBV6-5 to TRBJ1-3; the D is unclear. The CDR3 totals 14 residues. Germline assignment: CDR1 MNHEY and CDR2 SVGAGI. V shed 6 bases and J shed 0 bases, with 9 bases lying between them.

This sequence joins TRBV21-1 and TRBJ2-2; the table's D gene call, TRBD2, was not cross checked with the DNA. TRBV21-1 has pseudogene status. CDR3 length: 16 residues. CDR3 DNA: TGTGCCAGCAGCACGCAGCGGGGGGCCCTCACCGGGGAGCTGTTTTTT. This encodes CASSTQRGALTGELFF.

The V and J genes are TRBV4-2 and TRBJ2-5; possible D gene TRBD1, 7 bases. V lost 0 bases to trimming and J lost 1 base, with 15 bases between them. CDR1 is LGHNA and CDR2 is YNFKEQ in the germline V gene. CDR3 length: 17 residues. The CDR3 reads CASSQDRSRGVQETQYF. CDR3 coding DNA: TGTGCCAGCAGCCAAGATCGTTCCAGGGGGGTCCAAGAGACCCAGTACTTC.

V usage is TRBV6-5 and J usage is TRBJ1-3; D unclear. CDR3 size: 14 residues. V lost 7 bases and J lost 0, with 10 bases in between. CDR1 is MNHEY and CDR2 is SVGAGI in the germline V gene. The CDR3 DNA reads TGTGCCAGCACCAACTCAAACTCTGGAAACACCATATATTTT. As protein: CASTNSNSGNTIYF.

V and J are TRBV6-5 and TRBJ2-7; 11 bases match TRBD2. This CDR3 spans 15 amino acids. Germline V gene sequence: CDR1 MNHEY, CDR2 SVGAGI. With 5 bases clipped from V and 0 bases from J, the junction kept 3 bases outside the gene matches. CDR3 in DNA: TGTGCCAGCAGTCCACTAGCGGGGGCCTCCTACGAGCAGTACTTC. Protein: CASSPLAGASYEQYF.

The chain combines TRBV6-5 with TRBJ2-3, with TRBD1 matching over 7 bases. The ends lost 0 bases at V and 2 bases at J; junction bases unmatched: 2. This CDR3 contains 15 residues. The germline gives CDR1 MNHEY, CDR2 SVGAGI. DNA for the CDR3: TGTGCCAGCAGTTACTCAGGGGGCCCCACAGATACGCAGTATTTT. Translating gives CASSYSGGPTDTQYF.

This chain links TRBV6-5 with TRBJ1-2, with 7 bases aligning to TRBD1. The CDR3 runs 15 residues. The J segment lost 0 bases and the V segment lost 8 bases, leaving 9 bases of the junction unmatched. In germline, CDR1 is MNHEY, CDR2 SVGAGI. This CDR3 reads CASHPQGPANYGYTF. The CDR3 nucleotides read TGTGCCAGCCACCCACAGGGGCCCGCTAACTATGGCTACACCTTC.

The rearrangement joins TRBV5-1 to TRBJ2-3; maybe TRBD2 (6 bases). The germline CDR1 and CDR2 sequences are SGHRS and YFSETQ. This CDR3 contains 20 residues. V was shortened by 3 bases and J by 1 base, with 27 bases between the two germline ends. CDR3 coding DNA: TGCGCCAGCAGCTCCCCCGCCGGGACTGGGGAGAGTTTCCGCACAGATACGCAGTATTTT. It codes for CASSSPAGTGESFRTDTQYF.

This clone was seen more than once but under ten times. The CDR3 coding sequence is TGCGCCAGCAGCTTGGTGATGCGGGGGGCGGCGGATTCACCCCTCCACTTT. Its protein product is CASSLVMRGAADSPLHF. This rearrangement joins TRBV5-1 to TRBJ1-6, with a possible D match to TRBD1 (6 bases). Trimming stripped 0 bases from V and 8 bases from J, with 18 bases between. Germline V gene sequence: CDR1 SGHRS, CDR2 YFSETQ. The CDR3 totals 17 residues.

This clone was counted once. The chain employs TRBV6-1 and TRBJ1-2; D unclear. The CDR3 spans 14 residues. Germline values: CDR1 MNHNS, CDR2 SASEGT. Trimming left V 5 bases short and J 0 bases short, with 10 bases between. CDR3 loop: CASSLYGANYGYTF. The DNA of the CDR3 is TGTGCCAGCAGTCTGTACGGAGCTAACTATGGCTACACCTTC.

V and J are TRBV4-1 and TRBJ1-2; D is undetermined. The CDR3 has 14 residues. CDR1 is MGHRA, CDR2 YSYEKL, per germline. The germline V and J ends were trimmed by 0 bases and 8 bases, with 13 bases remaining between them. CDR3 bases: TGCGCCAGCAGCCAAGATCGGGGAGGAACAGGCTACACCTTC. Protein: CASSQDRGGTGYTF.

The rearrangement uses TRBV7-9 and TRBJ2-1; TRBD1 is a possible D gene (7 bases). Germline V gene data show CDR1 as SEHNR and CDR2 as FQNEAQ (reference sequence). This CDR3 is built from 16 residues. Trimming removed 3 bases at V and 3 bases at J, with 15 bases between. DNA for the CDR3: TGTGCCAGCAGCTTGGAGGGGGCGGGGTACTACAATGAGCAGTTCTTC. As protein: CASSLEGAGYYNEQFF.

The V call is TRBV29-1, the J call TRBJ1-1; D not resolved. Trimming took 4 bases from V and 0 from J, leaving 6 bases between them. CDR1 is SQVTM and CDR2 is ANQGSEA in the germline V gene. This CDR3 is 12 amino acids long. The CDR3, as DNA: TGCAGCGTTGTCATCATGAACACTGAAGCTTTCTTT. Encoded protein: CSVVIMNTEAFF. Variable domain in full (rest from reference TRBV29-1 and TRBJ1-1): SAVISQKPSRDICQRGTSLTIQCQVDSQVTMMFWYRQQPGQSLTLIATANQGSEATYESGFVIDKFPISRPNLTFSTLTVSNMSPEDSSIYLCSVVIMNTEAFFGQGTRLTVV.

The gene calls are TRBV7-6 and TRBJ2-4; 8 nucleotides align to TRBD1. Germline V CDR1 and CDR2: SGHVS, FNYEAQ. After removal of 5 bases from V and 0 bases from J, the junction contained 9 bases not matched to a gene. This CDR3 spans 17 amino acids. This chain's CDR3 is CASSPGQGWRAKNIQYF. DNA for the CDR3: TGTGCCAGCAGCCCAGGACAGGGCTGGAGAGCCAAAAACATTCAGTACTTC.

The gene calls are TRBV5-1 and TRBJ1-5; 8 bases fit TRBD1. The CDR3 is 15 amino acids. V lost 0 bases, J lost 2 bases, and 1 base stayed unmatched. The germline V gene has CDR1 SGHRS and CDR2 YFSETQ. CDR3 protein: CASSLEGQGNQPQHF. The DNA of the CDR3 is TGCGCCAGCAGCTTGGAGGGACAGGGCAATCAGCCCCAGCATTTT.

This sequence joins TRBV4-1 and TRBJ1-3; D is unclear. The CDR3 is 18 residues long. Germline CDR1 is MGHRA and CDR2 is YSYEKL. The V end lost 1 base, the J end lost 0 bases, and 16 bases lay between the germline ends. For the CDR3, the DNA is TGCGCCAGCAGCCAAGTGTTCACCACGCCGAGCTCTGGAAACACCATATATTTT. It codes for CASSQVFTTPSSGNTIYF.

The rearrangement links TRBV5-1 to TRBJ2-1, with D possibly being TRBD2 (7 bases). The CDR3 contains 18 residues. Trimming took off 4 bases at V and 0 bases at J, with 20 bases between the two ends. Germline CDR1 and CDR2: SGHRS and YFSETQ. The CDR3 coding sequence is TGCGCCAGCAGCCCCCTTGTGGGGGGGCTCGGCTCCTACAATGAGCAGTTCTTC. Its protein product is CASSPLVGGLGSYNEQFF.

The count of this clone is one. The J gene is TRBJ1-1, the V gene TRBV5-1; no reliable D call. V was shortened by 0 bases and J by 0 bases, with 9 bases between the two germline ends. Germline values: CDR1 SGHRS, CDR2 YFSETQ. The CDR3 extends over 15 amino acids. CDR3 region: CASSLAGPLNTEAFF. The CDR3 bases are TGCGCCAGCAGCTTGGCAGGCCCGCTGAACACTGAAGCTTTCTTT.

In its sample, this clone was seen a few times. The CDR3 protein is CASSPGQGGNTIYF. The CDR3 nucleotides read TGTGCCAGCAGCCCCGGACAGGGAGGAAACACCATATATTTT. This chain connects TRBV4-2 to TRBJ1-3, with 8 nucleotides matching TRBD1. After removal of 4 bases from V and 4 bases from J, the junction contained 3 bases not matched to a gene. The CDR3 totals 14 residues. CDR1 and CDR2 (germline): LGHNA, YNFKEQ.

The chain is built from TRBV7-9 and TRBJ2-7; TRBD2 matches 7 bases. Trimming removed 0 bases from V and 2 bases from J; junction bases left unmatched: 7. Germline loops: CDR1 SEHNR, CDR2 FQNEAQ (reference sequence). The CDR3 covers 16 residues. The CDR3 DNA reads TGTGCCAGCAGCTTAGCGGGAGGGGTCGGCACCTACGAGCAGTACTTC. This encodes CASSLAGGVGTYEQYF.

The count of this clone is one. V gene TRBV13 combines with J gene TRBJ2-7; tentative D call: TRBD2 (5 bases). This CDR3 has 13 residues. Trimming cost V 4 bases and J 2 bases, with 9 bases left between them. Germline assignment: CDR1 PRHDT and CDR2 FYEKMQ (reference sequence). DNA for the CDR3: TGTGCCAGCAGCTCCGGGGTCACCTACGAGCAGTACTTC. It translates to CASSSGVTYEQYF. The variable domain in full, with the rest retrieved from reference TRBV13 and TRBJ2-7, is AAGVIQSPRHLIKEKRETATLKCYPIPRHDTVYWYQQGPGQDPQFLISFYEKMQSDKGSIPDRFSAQQFSDYHSELNMSSLELGDSALYFCASSSGVTYEQYFGPGTRLTVT.

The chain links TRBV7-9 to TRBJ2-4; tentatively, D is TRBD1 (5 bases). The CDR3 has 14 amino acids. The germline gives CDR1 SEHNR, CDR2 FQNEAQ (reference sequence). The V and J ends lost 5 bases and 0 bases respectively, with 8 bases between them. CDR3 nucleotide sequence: TGTGCCAGCAGCGAAGGGGAAGCCAAAAACATTCAGTACTTC. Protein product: CASSEGEAKNIQYF.

CDR3 sequence (DNA): TGTGCCAGCACCGCTATCAAGAACCAAGAGACCCAGTACTTC. Translation gives CASTAIKNQETQYF. The rearrangement links TRBV28 to TRBJ2-5; D remains ambiguous. Germline loops: CDR1 MDHEN, CDR2 SYDVKM. This CDR3 comprises 14 residues. Trimming stripped 7 bases from V and 0 bases from J, with 12 bases between.

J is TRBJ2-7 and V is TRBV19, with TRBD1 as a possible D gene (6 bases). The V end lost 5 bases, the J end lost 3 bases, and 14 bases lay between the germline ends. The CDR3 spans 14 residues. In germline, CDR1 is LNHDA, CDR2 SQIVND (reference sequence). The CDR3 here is CASSPLNRVYEQYF. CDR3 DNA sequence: TGTGCCAGTAGTCCCCTAAACAGGGTCTACGAGCAGTACTTC.

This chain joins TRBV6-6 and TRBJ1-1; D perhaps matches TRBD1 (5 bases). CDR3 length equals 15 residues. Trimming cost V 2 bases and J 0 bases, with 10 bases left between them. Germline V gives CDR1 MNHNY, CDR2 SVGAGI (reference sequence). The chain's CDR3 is CASSYGHLVNTEAFF. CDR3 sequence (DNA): TGTGCCAGCAGTTACGGACACCTAGTGAACACTGAAGCTTTCTTT.

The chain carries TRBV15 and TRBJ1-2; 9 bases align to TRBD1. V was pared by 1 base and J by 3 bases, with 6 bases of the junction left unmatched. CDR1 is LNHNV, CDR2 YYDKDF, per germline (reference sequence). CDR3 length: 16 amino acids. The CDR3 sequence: CATSRANRDRDYGYTF. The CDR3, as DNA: TGTGCCACCAGCAGAGCAAATCGGGACAGGGACTATGGCTACACCTTC.

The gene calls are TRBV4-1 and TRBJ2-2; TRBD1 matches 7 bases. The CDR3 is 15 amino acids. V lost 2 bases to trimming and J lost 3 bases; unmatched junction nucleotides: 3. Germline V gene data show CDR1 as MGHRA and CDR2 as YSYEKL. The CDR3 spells CASSQPDRDTGELFF. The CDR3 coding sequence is TGCGCCAGCAGCCAACCCGACAGGGACACCGGGGAGCTGTTTTTT.